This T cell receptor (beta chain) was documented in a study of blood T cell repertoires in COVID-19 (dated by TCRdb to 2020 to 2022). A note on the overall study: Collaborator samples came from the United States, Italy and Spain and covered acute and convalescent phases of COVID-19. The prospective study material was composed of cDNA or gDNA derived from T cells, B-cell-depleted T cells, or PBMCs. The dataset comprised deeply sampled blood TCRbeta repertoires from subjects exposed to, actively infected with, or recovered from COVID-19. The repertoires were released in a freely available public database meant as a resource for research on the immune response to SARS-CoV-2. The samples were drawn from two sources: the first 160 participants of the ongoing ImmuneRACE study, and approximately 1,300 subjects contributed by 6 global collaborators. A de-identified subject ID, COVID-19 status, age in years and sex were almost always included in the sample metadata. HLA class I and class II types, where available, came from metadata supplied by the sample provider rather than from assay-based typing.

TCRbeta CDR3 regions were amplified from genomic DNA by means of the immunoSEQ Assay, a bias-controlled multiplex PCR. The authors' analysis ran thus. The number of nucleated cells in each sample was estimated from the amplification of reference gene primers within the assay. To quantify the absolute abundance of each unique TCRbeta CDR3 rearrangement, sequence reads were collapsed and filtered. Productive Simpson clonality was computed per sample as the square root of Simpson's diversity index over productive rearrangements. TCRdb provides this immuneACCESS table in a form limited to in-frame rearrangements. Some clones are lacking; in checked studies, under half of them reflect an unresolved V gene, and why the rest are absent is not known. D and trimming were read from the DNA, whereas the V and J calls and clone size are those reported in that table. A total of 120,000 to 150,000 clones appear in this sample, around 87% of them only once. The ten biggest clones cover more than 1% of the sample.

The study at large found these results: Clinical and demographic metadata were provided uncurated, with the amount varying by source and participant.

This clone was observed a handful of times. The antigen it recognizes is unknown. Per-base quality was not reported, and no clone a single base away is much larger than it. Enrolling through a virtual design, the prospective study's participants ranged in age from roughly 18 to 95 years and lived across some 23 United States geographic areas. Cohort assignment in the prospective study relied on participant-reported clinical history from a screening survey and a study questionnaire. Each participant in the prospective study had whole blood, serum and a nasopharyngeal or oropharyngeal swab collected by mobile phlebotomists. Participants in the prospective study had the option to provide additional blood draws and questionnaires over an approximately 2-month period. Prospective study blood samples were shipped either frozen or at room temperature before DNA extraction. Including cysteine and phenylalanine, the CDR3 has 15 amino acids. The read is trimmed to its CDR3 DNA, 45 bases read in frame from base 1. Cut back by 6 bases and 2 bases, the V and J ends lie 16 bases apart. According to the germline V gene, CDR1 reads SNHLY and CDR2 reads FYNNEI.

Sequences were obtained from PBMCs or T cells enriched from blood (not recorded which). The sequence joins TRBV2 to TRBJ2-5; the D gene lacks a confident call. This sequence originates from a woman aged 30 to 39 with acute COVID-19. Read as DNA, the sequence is TGTGCCAGCAGATCCTCTCCCGTACAGCAAGAGACCCAGTACTTC. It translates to CASRSSPVQQETQYF.